Below, one T cell receptor beta chain is given with its context. Its specificity is not known. This is likely a read error, given that the CDR3 carries no conserved phenylalanine or tryptophan at its end. Noted treatment: roughly ten-day PBMC culture with coronavirus spike peptide pools or control peptides (ViraFEST assay). IL-2 (around 10 IU/ml) and peptide pools (about 10 ug/ml) were added to cultures of approximately 2 million PBMCs per well. Trimming took 3 bases from V and 1 from J, leaving 6 bases between them. Per germline, CDR1 DFQATT and CDR2 SNEGSKA (reference sequence). The CDR3 sequence is 12 residues long. The sample originates from a study of vaccination and CD4 T cells after COVID-19. Study-level information: Post-vaccine sampling followed dose two by a median roughly 76 days (range 14 to 241).

Cultured CD4+ T cell DNA was sequenced using the Oncomine TCR Beta short-read assay. Cultured CD4+ T cells were the source of extracted genomic DNA. TCRdb itself ran the PCR reads through MiXCR, one entry per CDR3 protein. This table holds over 10,000 distinct CDR3 sequences, 30% to 40% found once. General study points: In convalescent patients, a median around 85% of reactive clones appeared only post-vaccination.

Sequencing used CD4+ T cells from blood, cultured in vitro, obtained before SARS-CoV-2 vaccination. This chain links TRBV20-1 with TRBJ2-5, with D perhaps matching TRBD1 or TRBD2 (5 bases each). The TCR originated in a human donor who received a COVID-19 vaccine. The CDR3, as DNA: TGCAGTGCTAGTGGGGGCCAAGAGACCCAGTACATC. Its protein product is CSASGGQETQYI.